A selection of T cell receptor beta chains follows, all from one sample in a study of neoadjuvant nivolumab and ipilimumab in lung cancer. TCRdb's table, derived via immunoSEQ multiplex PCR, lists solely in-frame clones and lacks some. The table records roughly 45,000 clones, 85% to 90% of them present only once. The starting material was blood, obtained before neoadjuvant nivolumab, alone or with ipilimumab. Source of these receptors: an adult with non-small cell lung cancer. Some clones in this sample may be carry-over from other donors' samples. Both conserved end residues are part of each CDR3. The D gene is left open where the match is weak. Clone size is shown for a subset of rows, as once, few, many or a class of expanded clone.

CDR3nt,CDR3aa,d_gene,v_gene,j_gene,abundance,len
TGTGCCAGCAGTGAAGTGCTAGCGGCCGAGCAGTACTTC,CASSEVLAAEQYF,TRBD2,TRBV2,TRBJ2-7,-,13
TGCGCCAGCAGCTTGAGGACTCGGACTAGCGGGAGGGCCACAGATACGCAGTATTTT,CASSLRTRTSGRATDTQYF,TRBD2,TRBV5-1,TRBJ2-3,-,19
TGTGCCAGCTCACCACGAGAACAGGGGGCCGGGGAGCAGTACTTC,CASSPREQGAGEQYF,TRBD1,TRBV18,TRBJ2-7,-,15
TGTGCCAGCAGCTTAGTGGGCAGCGAAGCTTTCTTT,CASSLVGSEAFF,-,TRBV7-9,TRBJ1-1,-,12
TGCGCCAGCAGCTCCGAGACTAGCGGGAGGCCCAACACAGATACGCAGTATTTT,CASSSETSGRPNTDTQYF,TRBD2,TRBV5-1,TRBJ2-3,-,18
TGTGCCAGTACTCCGGGACTGAAAGCGGGAGGGCCGGGGGAGCAGTACTTC,CASTPGLKAGGPGEQYF,TRBD2,TRBV19,TRBJ2-7,-,17
TGTGCCAGCAGTCGACAGGGATCGTCGAACACTGAAGCTTTCTTT,CASSRQGSSNTEAFF,TRBD1,TRBV6-5,TRBJ1-1,-,15
TGTGCCAGCAGTTCGGCGATCTCCTACGAGCAGTACTTC,CASSSAISYEQYF,-,TRBV6-5,TRBJ2-7,-,13
TGTGCCAGCAGGCCTCCGGGACTAGCGGGCAACAATGAGCAGTTCTTC,CASRPPGLAGNNEQFF,TRBD2,TRBV7-9,TRBJ2-1,-,16
TGTGCCAGCAGCTTGGGTAGCGGCTCCTACGAGCAGTACTTC,CASSLGSGSYEQYF,-,TRBV5-6,TRBJ2-7,-,14
TGTGCCAGCAGCGCCTTACAGGGCTCAACCCAGGAGCAGTTCTTC,CASSALQGSTQEQFF,-,TRBV7-3,TRBJ2-1,-,15
TGTGCCAGCAGCTTGAAGGGCGGGACTGAAGCTTTCTTT,CASSLKGGTEAFF,-,TRBV11-3,TRBJ1-1,-,13
TGTGCCAGCAGGAGGGACAGGGGGAACAAAAACATTCAGTACTTC,CASRRDRGNKNIQYF,TRBD1,TRBV6-5,TRBJ2-4,-,15
TGTGCCAGCAGTTACTCTTCAGGGAAGTCCTACGAGCAGTACTTC,CASSYSSGKSYEQYF,-,TRBV6-5,TRBJ2-7,-,15
TGTGCCAGCAGTGGACAGGGGGCCCTTGGAGAGACCCAGTACTTC,CASSGQGALGETQYF,TRBD1,TRBV6-1,TRBJ2-5,-,15
TGCGCCAGCAGCCCCCAGGAGGGGCGGGAGCAGTTCTTC,CASSPQEGREQFF,-,TRBV4-1,TRBJ2-1,-,13
TGTGCCAGCAGCCGCCTGGGGGAGAACACCGGGGAGCTGTTTTTT,CASSRLGENTGELFF,-,TRBV4-2,TRBJ2-2,-,15
TGTGCCACGACACCGGGACTAGCGGGAGTTGAGCAGTTCTTC,CATTPGLAGVEQFF,TRBD2,TRBV6-1,TRBJ2-1,-,14
TGTGCCAGCAGCCAAGTCACCGCTGCCAGACCGAACACTGAAGCTTTCTTT,CASSQVTAARPNTEAFF,-,TRBV14,TRBJ1-1,-,17
TGTGCCAGCAGCGCCCCCCAGACTGGCGGCAGGGCGAGAGAGACCCAGTACTTC,CASSAPQTGGRARETQYF,-,TRBV11-2,TRBJ2-5,-,18
TGTGCCTGGAGCCCTTTAACAGTGGTGAACACTGAAGCTTTCTTT,CAWSPLTVVNTEAFF,-,TRBV30,TRBJ1-1,-,15
TGTGCCAGCAGCTTGGACAGGTCCCTCAATGAGCAGTTCTTC,CASSLDRSLNEQFF,-,TRBV5-6,TRBJ2-1,-,14
TGTGCTAGCAGCCTCGGGACTAGCGGTTACAATGAGCAGTTCTTC,CASSLGTSGYNEQFF,TRBD2,TRBV7-7,TRBJ2-1,-,15
TGTGCCAGTAGTATAGCGGGGGACAATCAGCCCCAGCATTTT,CASSIAGDNQPQHF,-,TRBV19,TRBJ1-5,-,14
TGTGCCAGCAGCCCCTCAGGTATTGAGCAGTACTTC,CASSPSGIEQYF,-,TRBV14,TRBJ2-7,few,12
TGTGCCAGCAGCACCGCGGTCATGGGAAACGGGGAGCTGTTTTTT,CASSTAVMGNGELFF,-,TRBV11-2,TRBJ2-2,-,15
TGCGCCAGCAGCCCCCGAATGGGACCCTCCTACAATGAGCAGTTCTTC,CASSPRMGPSYNEQFF,-,TRBV4-1,TRBJ2-1,-,16
TGCGCCAGCAGCCAAGATGGTAGCGGGGCCTCCTACAATGAGCAGTTCTTC,CASSQDGSGASYNEQFF,TRBD2,TRBV4-1,TRBJ2-1,once,17
TGCAGCGTTGTGAGAGGGTACGAGCAGTACTTC,CSVVRGYEQYF,-,TRBV29-1,TRBJ2-7,-,11
TGTGCCAGCTCCCCTACCCAGCGGCTCTCTTATACGCAGTATTTT,CASSPTQRLSYTQYF,-,TRBV18,TRBJ2-3,-,15
TGTGCCAGCAGCGTAGGGACAGGGAGGGGTGGCTACACCTTC,CASSVGTGRGGYTF,TRBD1,TRBV9,TRBJ1-2,few,14
TGTGCCAGCAGTGTGGGTGTACAGACCCAGTACTTC,CASSVGVQTQYF,-,TRBV6-1,TRBJ2-5,-,12
TGTGCCAGCAGAAGCAGGGGCAGCACAGATACGCAGTATTTT,CASRSRGSTDTQYF,-,TRBV5-6,TRBJ2-3,-,14
TGTGCCAGCAGCTTAGACCTTTACAATGAGCAGTTCTTC,CASSLDLYNEQFF,-,TRBV11-1,TRBJ2-1,-,13
TGTGCCAGCAGCGTAGGGGGGGCCGATACGCAGTATTTT,CASSVGGADTQYF,-,TRBV9,TRBJ2-3,-,13